These 6 T cell receptor beta chains were all obtained from the same sample, sequenced in a study of cytomegalovirus exposure and HLA in healthy donors. The PCR ran on 60 Vbeta and 13 Jbeta primers. Method: immunoSEQ multiplex PCR; TCRdb's copy keeps in-frame clones and lacks some. This repertoire shows about 180,000 clones, about three quarters found once; its top ten account for about 1.5%. Sequenced: PBMCs. The receptors come from a man aged 18-30 years in good health and CMV-seronegative.

The chain carries TRBV27 and TRBJ2-1, with TRBD2 identical over 9 bases. The trim removed 1 base at V and 6 bases at J, leaving 7 bases unmatched. This CDR3 spans 16 amino acids. Looked up from germline, CDR1 is MNHEY and CDR2 is SMNVEV (reference sequence). The CDR3 sequence: CASSLFAGGPLNEQFF. The DNA of the CDR3 is TGTGCCAGCAGTTTATTTGCGGGGGGGCCGCTCAATGAGCAGTTCTTC.

This clone was detected a few times. The V and J genes are TRBV6-5 and TRBJ1-1; D unclear. CDR1 is MNHEY, CDR2 SVGAGI, per germline. CDR3 length equals 14 residues. Trimming pared 8 bases from V and 1 base from J, leaving 14 bases between. The CDR3 sequence is CASSVMRGNTEAFF. The CDR3 DNA is TGTGCCAGCTCTGTCATGAGAGGGAACACTGAAGCTTTCTTT.

The CDR3 loop is CSVRPGTASNNEQFF. The CDR3 DNA follows: TGCAGCGTCCGACCCGGGACAGCCTCAAACAATGAGCAGTTCTTC. The rearrangement links TRBV29-1 to TRBJ2-1; 7 positions agree with TRBD1. Losses at the gene ends were 6 bases for V and 5 bases for J; bases not matched to a gene: 13. Germline CDR1 and CDR2: SQVTM and ANQGSEA. The CDR3 totals 15 residues.

The rearrangement joins TRBV7-9 to TRBJ2-7, with unresolved D. The germline CDR1 and CDR2 sequences are SEHNR and FQNEAQ (reference sequence). This CDR3 has 13 amino acids. Trimming took off 5 bases at V and 5 bases at J, with 13 bases between the two ends. The CDR3 sequence is CASSLPPGHEQYF. Here the CDR3 DNA reads TGTGCCAGCAGCCTCCCCCCTGGCCACGAGCAGTACTTC.

The V gene is TRBV28, the J gene TRBJ1-5; the D is unclear. This CDR3 has 16 residues. V was trimmed by 3 bases and J by 0 bases, leaving 12 bases between them. Germline V CDR1 and CDR2: MDHEN, SYDVKM. The CDR3 reads CASSLQQIYSNQPQHF. The CDR3 DNA reads TGTGCCAGCAGTTTGCAACAGATCTATAGCAATCAGCCCCAGCATTTT.

This clone was found a few times. J is TRBJ1-2 and V is TRBV7-6; D is possibly TRBD1 (6 bases). CDR3 length equals 18 residues. The V end was cut by 0 bases, the J end by 4 bases, with 21 bases between. Germline lookup yields CDR1 SGHVS and CDR2 FNYEAQ. The DNA of the CDR3 is TGTGCCAGCAGCTTAGCCGGGACACCTACTACCAAAATCTATGGCTACACCTTC. Encoded protein: CASSLAGTPTTKIYGYTF. Complete variable domain (other parts from reference TRBV7-6 and TRBJ1-2): GAGVSQSPRYKVTKRGQDVALRCDPISGHVSLYWYRQALGQGPEFLTYFNYEAQQDKSGLPNDRFSAERPEGSISTLTIQRTEQRDSAMYRCASSLAGTPTTKIYGYTFGSGTRLTVV.